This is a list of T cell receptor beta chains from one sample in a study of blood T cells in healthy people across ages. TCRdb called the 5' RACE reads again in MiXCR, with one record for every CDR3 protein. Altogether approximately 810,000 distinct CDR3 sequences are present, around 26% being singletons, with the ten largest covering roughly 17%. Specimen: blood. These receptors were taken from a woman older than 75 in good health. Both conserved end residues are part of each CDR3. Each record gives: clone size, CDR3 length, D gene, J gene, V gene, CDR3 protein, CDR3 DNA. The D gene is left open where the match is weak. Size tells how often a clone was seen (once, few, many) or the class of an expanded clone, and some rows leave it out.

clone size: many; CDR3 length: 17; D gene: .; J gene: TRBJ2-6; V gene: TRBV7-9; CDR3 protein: CASSRSGANSGANVLTF; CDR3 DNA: TGTGCCAGCAGCCGCTCCGGGGCGAACTCTGGGGCCAACGTCCTGACTTTC
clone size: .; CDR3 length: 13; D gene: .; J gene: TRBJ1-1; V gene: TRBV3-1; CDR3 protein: CASRLAENTEAFF; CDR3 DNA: TGTGCCAGCAGACTTGCAGAGAACACTGAAGCTTTCTTT
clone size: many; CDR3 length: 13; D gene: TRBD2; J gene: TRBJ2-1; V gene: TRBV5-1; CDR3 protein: CASSFTSGNEQFF; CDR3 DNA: TGCGCCAGCAGCTTCACTAGCGGGAATGAGCAGTTCTTC
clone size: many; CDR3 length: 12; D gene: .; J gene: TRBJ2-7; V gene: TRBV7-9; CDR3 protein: CAGQNRAYEQYF; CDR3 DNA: TGTGCAGGTCAGAATAGAGCCTACGAGCAGTACTTC
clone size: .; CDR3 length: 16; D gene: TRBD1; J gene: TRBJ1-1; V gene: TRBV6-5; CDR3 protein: CASRRTRGDRGGEAFF; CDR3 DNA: TGTGCCAGCAGGAGAACCCGAGGAGACAGGGGGGGTGAAGCTTTCTTT
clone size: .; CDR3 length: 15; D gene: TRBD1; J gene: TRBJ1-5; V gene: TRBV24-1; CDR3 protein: CATSDPGEGAQPQHF; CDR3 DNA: TGTGCCACCAGTGATCCAGGGGAGGGGGCTCAGCCCCAGCATTTT
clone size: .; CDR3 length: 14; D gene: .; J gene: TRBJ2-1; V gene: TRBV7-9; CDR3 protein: CASSLGGPDNEQFF; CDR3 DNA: TGTGCCAGCAGCTTAGGTGGCCCCGACAATGAGCAGTTCTTC
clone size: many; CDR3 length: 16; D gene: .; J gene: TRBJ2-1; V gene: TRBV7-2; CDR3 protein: CASSLVGQGSYNEQFF; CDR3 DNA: TGTGCCAGCAGCTTAGTCGGCCAGGGCTCCTACAATGAGCAGTTCTTC
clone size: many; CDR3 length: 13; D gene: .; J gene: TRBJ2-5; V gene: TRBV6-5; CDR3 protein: CASTAPGKETQYF; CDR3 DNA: TGTGCCAGCACCGCCCCAGGGAAAGAGACCCAGTACTTC
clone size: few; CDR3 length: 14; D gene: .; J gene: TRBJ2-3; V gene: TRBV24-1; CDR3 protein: CATMGLQDTDTQYF; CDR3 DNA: TGTGCCACCATGGGACTCCAGGACACAGATACGCAGTATTTT
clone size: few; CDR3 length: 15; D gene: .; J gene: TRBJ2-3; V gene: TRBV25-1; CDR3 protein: CASSLLSSSTDTQYF; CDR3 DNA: TGTGCCAGCAGCCTTCTTTCTTCAAGCACAGATACGCAGTATTTT
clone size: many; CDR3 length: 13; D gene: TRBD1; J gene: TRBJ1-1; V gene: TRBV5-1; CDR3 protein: CASSSGGSTEAFF; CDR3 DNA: TGCGCCAGCAGCTCAGGGGGCTCCACTGAAGCTTTCTTT
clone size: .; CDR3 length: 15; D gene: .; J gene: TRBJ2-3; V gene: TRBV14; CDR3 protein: CASTSGGASRDTQYF; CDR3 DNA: TGTGCCAGCACCTCAGGCGGGGCATCCCGAGATACGCAGTATTTT
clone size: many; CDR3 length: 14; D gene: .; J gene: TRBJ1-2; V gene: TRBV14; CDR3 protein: CASSQTAQGQGYTF; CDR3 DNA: TGTGCCAGCAGCCAAACCGCCCAGGGGCAGGGCTACACCTTC
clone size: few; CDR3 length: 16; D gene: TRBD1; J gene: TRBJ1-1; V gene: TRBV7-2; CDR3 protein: CASSLQGAGVGTEAFF; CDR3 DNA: TGTGCCAGCAGCTTACAGGGGGCGGGGGTGGGGACTGAAGCTTTCTTT
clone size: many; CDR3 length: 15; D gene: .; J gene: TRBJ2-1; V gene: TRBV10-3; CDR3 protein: CAISESTQTYNEQFF; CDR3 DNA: TGTGCCATCAGTGAGTCGACTCAGACCTACAATGAGCAGTTCTTC
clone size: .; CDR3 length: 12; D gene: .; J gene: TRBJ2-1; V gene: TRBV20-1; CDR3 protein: CSARGRNDEQFF; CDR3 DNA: TGCAGTGCTAGGGGAAGGAACGATGAGCAGTTCTTC
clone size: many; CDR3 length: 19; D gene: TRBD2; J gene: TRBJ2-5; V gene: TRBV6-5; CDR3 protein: CASSYWGASGGGGQETQYF; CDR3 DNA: TGTGCCAGCAGTTACTGGGGGGCTAGCGGGGGTGGAGGGCAAGAGACCCAGTACTTC
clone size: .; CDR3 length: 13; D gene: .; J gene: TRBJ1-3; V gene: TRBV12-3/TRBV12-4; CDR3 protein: CASGRGAGNTIYF; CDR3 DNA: TGTGCCAGCGGACGGGGGGCCGGAAACACCATATATTTT
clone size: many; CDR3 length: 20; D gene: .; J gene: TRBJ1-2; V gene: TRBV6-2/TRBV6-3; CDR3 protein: CASSYSIQGRDRHNPYGYTF; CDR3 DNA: TGTGCCAGCAGTTACTCGATTCAAGGCCGTGACAGGCACAACCCCTATGGCTACACCTTC
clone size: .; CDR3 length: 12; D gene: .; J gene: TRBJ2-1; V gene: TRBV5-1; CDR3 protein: CASSLDLIEQFF; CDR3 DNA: TGCGCCAGCAGCTTGGACTTGATTGAGCAGTTCTTC
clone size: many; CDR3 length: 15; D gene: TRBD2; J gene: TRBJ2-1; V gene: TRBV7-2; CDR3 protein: CASSTQRGGDVEQFF; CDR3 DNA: TGTGCCAGCAGCACCCAGCGGGGGGGCGATGTTGAGCAGTTCTTC
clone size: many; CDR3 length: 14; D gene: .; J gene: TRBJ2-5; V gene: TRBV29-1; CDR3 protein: CSVMKYGAQETQYF; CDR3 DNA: TGCAGCGTTATGAAATACGGGGCCCAAGAGACCCAGTACTTC
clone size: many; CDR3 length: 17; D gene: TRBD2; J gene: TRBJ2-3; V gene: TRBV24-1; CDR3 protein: CATSPKFGAGGLDTQYF; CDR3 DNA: TGTGCCACCAGCCCTAAATTTGGAGCGGGGGGGTTGGATACGCAGTATTTT
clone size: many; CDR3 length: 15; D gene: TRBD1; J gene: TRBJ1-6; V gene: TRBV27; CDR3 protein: CASQLRTGYNSPLHF; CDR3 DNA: TGTGCCAGTCAGCTCAGGACAGGCTATAATTCACCCCTCCACTTT
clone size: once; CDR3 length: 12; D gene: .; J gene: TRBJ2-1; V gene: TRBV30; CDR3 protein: CAWSPGGYEQFF; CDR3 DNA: TGTGCCTGGAGTCCAGGGGGGTATGAGCAGTTCTTC
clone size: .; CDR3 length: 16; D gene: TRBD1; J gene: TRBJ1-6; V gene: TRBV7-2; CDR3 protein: CASSLRAGGSNSPLHF; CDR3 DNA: TGTGCCAGCAGCTTAAGGGCAGGGGGCTCGAATTCACCCCTCCACTTT
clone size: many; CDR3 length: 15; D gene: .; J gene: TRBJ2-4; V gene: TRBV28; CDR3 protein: CASSSSRGAKNIQYF; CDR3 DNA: TGTGCCAGCAGTTCCTCAAGGGGTGCCAAAAACATTCAGTACTTC
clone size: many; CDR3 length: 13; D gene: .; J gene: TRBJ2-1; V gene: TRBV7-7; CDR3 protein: CASSATSYNEQFF; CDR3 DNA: TGTGCCAGCAGCGCAACTAGCTACAATGAGCAGTTCTTC
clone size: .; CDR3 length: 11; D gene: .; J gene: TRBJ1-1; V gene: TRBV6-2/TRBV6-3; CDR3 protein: CASSPGARAFF; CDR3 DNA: TGTGCCAGCAGTCCGGGGGCGCGGGCTTTCTTT